These T cell receptor beta chains were read from a single sample in a study of cytomegalovirus exposure and HLA in healthy donors. Clones were sequenced by immunoSEQ multiplex PCR, and TCRdb holds only the in-frame ones, with some missing. The sample consists of 180,000 or so clones, 75% to 85% of them appearing once. The sequencing input was PBMCs. Source of these receptors: a woman in her thirties in good health and CMV-seropositive. Both conserved end residues are part of each CDR3. The D gene is left open where the match is weak. The size entry is marked missing in some rows and otherwise reads once, few, many or a size class.

>TRBD1|NA|TRBJ1-2|TRBV27
CASSLYRGHNYGYTF
TGTGCCAGCAGTTTATACAGGGGCCATAACTATGGCTACACCTTC
>NA|NA|TRBJ2-1|TRBV30
CAWSPPWASSYNEQFF
TGTGCCTGGAGTCCTCCATGGGCCAGCTCCTACAATGAGCAGTTCTTC
>TRBD1|NA|TRBJ2-7|TRBV28
CASSGSGQLDEQYF
TGTGCCAGCAGTGGCTCGGGACAGTTAGACGAGCAGTACTTC
>NA|few|TRBJ2-3|TRBV6-1
CASIPQGADTQYF
TGTGCCAGCATCCCACAGGGAGCAGATACGCAGTATTTT
>TRBD2|NA|TRBJ2-3|TRBV5-6
CASSSLAGSTDTQYF
TGTGCCAGCAGCTCACTAGCGGGAAGCACAGATACGCAGTATTTT
>TRBD2|NA|TRBJ2-3|TRBV6-5
CASGGTSGFADTQYF
TGTGCCAGCGGGGGGACTAGCGGTTTCGCAGATACGCAGTATTTT
>NA|once|TRBJ1-5|TRBV19
CASRLASGGYQPQHF
TGTGCCAGTAGATTGGCCTCGGGGGGGTATCAGCCCCAGCATTTT
>NA|NA|TRBJ1-4|TRBV2
CASRPDRRNEKLFF
TGTGCCAGCAGACCGGACAGACGAAATGAAAAACTGTTTTTT
>TRBD2|NA|TRBJ2-3|TRBV18
CASSLTSEADTQYF
TGTGCCAGCTCTTTGACTAGCGAGGCAGATACGCAGTATTTT
>NA|few|TRBJ2-3|TRBV27
CASSITTGTPDTQYF
TGTGCCAGCAGTATCACGACGGGAACGCCAGATACGCAGTATTTT
>NA|NA|TRBJ1-4|TRBV7-8
CASSSDSLGGEKLFF
TGTGCCAGCAGCTCTGACAGCTTAGGCGGTGAAAAACTGTTTTTT
>NA|NA|TRBJ1-2|TRBV29-1
CSALSPSQGYTF
TGCAGCGCTCTCTCTCCGTCTCAGGGCTACACCTTC
>TRBD2|NA|TRBJ2-5|TRBV6-6
CASSYSRGRGRETQYF
TGTGCCAGCAGTTACTCGCGGGGGAGGGGACGAGAGACCCAGTACTTC
>NA|few|TRBJ2-1|TRBV6-4
CASSEWNRLTGEQFF
TGTGCCAGCAGTGAGTGGAACAGACTTACGGGGGAGCAGTTCTTC
>TRBD2|NA|TRBJ2-5|TRBV4-3
CASSQGSSGGTQYF
TGCGCCAGCAGCCAAGGATCCAGCGGGGGGACCCAGTACTTC
>NA|few|TRBJ2-6|TRBV25-1
CASSEYMRGANVLTF
TGTGCCAGCAGTGAATATATGCGGGGGGCCAACGTCCTGACTTTC
>TRBD1|NA|TRBJ2-2|TRBV11-3
CASSLSSGTAYTGELFF
TGTGCCAGCAGCCTCAGCAGTGGGACAGCGTACACCGGGGAGCTGTTTTTT
>NA|NA|TRBJ2-2|TRBV2
CASSEVWGGNTGELFF
TGTGCCAGCAGTGAAGTATGGGGGGGCAACACCGGGGAGCTGTTTTTT
>NA|NA|TRBJ1-1|TRBV7-2
CASSFLRDSEAFF
TGTGCCAGCAGCTTTCTCCGGGACTCTGAAGCTTTCTTT
>TRBD1|NA|TRBJ2-5|TRBV5-1
CASSQGQVGETQYF
TGCGCCAGCAGCCAGGGACAGGTGGGGGAGACCCAGTACTTC
>NA|NA|TRBJ1-2|TRBV28
CASSIQDKIYGYTF
TGTGCCAGCAGTATCCAGGACAAGATCTATGGCTACACCTTC
>TRBD1|NA|TRBJ2-2|TRBV6-5
CATRQGEAGELFF
TGTGCCACTCGACAGGGGGAAGCCGGGGAGCTGTTTTTT
>NA|NA|TRBJ2-6|TRBV4-3
CASSQIGGSGANVLTF
TGCGCCAGCAGCCAAATAGGGGGCTCTGGGGCCAACGTCCTGACTTTC
>TRBD2|NA|TRBJ2-1|TRBV4-3
CASSRGLAGGLSYNEQFF
TGCGCCAGCAGCCGTGGACTAGCGGGGGGGCTATCCTACAATGAGCAGTTCTTC
>TRBD2|NA|TRBJ2-1|TRBV28
CASRHLAGGNEQFF
TGTGCCAGCAGACACCTAGCGGGGGGCAATGAGCAGTTCTTC
>TRBD1|NA|TRBJ2-1|TRBV7-9
CASSLGDPGQGLDEQFF
TGTGCCAGCAGCTTAGGGGATCCGGGACAGGGTCTCGATGAGCAGTTCTTC
>NA|NA|TRBJ1-2|TRBV7-2
CASSYRARVYGYTF
TGTGCCAGCAGCTACCGAGCTCGGGTCTATGGCTACACCTTC
>NA|NA|TRBJ2-3|TRBV9
CASNLDFTDTQYF
TGTGCCAGCAATTTGGACTTCACAGATACGCAGTATTTT
>TRBD1|NA|TRBJ1-2|TRBV11-2
CASSPLGQGAYGYTF
TGTGCCAGCAGCCCATTGGGACAGGGGGCGTATGGCTACACCTTC
>NA|NA|TRBJ2-3|TRBV6-1
CASSEVAGSTDTQYF
TGTGCCAGCAGTGAAGTTGCGGGAAGCACAGATACGCAGTATTTT
>NA|NA|TRBJ2-7|TRBV5-8
CASSRPTQGLVEQYF
TGTGCCAGCAGCCGACCCACGCAGGGCCTGGTCGAGCAGTACTTC
>TRBD1|once|TRBJ2-3|TRBV13
CASSLAQGVTDTQYF
TGTGCCAGCAGCTTAGCACAGGGGGTCACAGATACGCAGTATTTT
>TRBD2|NA|TRBJ2-1|TRBV7-6
CASSLGAGGSYNEQFF
TGTGCCAGCAGCCTCGGAGCGGGGGGCTCCTACAATGAGCAGTTCTTC
>TRBD1|few|TRBJ1-2|TRBV10-3
CAIRPPTGSNYGYTF
TGTGCCATCAGACCTCCGACAGGGTCTAACTATGGCTACACCTTC
>TRBD1|NA|TRBJ1-2|TRBV6-6
CASSSDRAGYYGYTF
TGTGCCAGCAGTTCGGACAGGGCCGGTTACTATGGCTACACCTTC
>NA|NA|TRBJ2-1|TRBV10-3
CAIREQGNEQFF
TGTGCCATCAGGGAACAGGGCAATGAGCAGTTCTTC
>NA|NA|TRBJ1-2|TRBV18
CASSPLQEVHGYTF
TGTGCCAGCTCACCCCTTCAGGAGGTTCATGGCTACACCTTC
>TRBD1|NA|TRBJ2-3|TRBV6-1
CASSSDRVSTDTQYF
TGTGCCAGCAGTTCAGACAGGGTTAGCACAGATACGCAGTATTTT
>TRBD2|few|TRBJ2-5|TRBV4-2
CASSHGTSGGAGETQYF
TGTGCCAGCAGCCATGGGACTAGCGGGGGGGCCGGGGAGACCCAGTACTTC
>NA|NA|TRBJ2-1|TRBV10-1
CASSDHYSYNEQFF
TGCGCCAGCAGTGATCACTACTCCTACAATGAGCAGTTCTTC